Sequencing of this T cell receptor beta chain was carried out in a study of T cell responses to AZD1222 COVID-19 vaccine. Clones were read by immunoSEQ multiplex PCR, and TCRdb kept only the in-frame ones, dropping some. The table lists 120,000 or so clones, over 75% of them singletons. The study's findings and limits: Donors in the cohort were predominantly white British and more often female, and clonal diversity was possibly underestimated. Unmutated regions of variants are reportedly targeted by nearly half of spike-specific TCRs. Among AZD1222 vaccinees, only six or seven were seropositive at baseline. Vaccine-associated CD4 TCRs spanned spike, dominant at 160-218 and 743-854.

About this clone: Its specificity is unknown.

The receptor comes from an adult in good health. Sequenced material: peripheral blood, taken on day 0 of AZD1222 vaccination.

CDR3 sequence reads: CASTLGTGTEAFF. The CDR3 DNA sequence: TGTGCCAGTACCTTAGGGACTGGCACTGAAGCTTTCTTT. The V call is TRBV19, the J call TRBJ1-1, with D perhaps matching TRBD1 (5 bases). V was clipped by 7 bases and J by 4 bases, with 13 bases between them. Germline V gene data show CDR1 as LNHDA and CDR2 as SQIVND (reference sequence). This CDR3 is built from 13 residues.